Included here is one TCR beta chain sequence, with context. This record comes from a study of blood T cell repertoires in COVID-19. As for the study in general: COVID-19 samples, acute and convalescent, were from the United States, Italy and Spain. Sample material is recorded as cDNA or gDNA derived from T cells, B-cell-depleted T cells, or PBMCs.

Unmatched junction bases numbered 13, after V lost 2 bases and J lost 3 bases. CDR1 and CDR2 from the germline V gene are SGHVS and FNYEAQ. The CDR3 spans 18 residues. Under the authors' procedure: Estimation of nucleated cell counts relied on the amplification of reference gene primers. Generated by immunoSEQ multiplex PCR, the TCRdb table keeps only in-frame clones and is missing some. V and J calls and clone size follow that table, whereas D and trimming were derived from the DNA. The table shows a few hundred thousand clones, with about nine tenths occurring only once. It was during active infection that Seattle patients were enrolled and then longitudinally followed.

The sequenced material came from peripheral blood. The sequence derives from a woman aged 55-70 years with COVID-19, enrolled during active disease. V and J are TRBV7-6 and TRBJ1-5, with 7 nucleotides matching TRBD1. CDR3 in DNA: TGTGCCAGCAGCTTACGCGTGACAGGGCCACCTTTCAATCAGCCCCAGCATTTT. Translated, it gives CASSLRVTGPPFNQPQHF.